This T cell receptor beta chain was identified in a study of T-cell reconstitution after alpha-beta-depleted transplantation in children. Germline CDR1 and CDR2: SEHNR and FQNEAQ (reference sequence). The CDR3 has 15 residues. V dropped 5 bases and J dropped 1; count of bases not matched to a gene: 4. As it was prepared, the TCRbeta library received unique molecular identifiers. Each CDR3 protein is one row after TCRdb ran MiXCR on the PCR reads. Of 500,000 or so distinct CDR3 sequences detected, 32% appear once; the ten largest clones hold more than 2%. The sample holds a few counts of this clonotype.

The sample here was PBMCs from the stem cell graft donor, taken from the stem cell graft. The TCR originated in a human donor who donated a stem cell graft to a child with aplastic anemia. The chain carries TRBV7-9 and TRBJ1-2; 10 positions match TRBD1. The CDR3 nucleotides are TGTGCCAGCAGCATAAGGACAGGGGGTAACTATGGCTACACCTTC. It specifies CASSIRTGGNYGYTF.